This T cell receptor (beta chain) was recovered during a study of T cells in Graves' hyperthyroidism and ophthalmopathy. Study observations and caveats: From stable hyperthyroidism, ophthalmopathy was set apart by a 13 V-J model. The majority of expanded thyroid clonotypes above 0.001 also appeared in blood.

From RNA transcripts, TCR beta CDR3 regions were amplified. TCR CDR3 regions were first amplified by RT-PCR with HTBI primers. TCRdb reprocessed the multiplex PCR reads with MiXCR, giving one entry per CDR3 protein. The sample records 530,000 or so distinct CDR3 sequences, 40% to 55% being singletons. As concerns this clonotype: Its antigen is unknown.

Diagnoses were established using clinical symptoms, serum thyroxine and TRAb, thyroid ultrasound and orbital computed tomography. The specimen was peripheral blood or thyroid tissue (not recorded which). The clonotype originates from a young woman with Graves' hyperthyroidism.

CDR3 sequence reads: CAISRTGTYEQYF. DNA for the CDR3: TGTGCCATCAGTAGAACAGGAACTTACGAGCAGTACTTC. The chain recombines TRBV10-3 with TRBJ2-7; weak D call: TRBD1 (5 bases). Germline V gene sequence: CDR1 ENHRY, CDR2 SYGVKD. The CDR3 covers 13 residues. V was shortened by 5 bases and J by 4 bases, with 12 bases between the two germline ends.